This TCR beta chain comes out of a study of blood T cell repertoires in COVID-19. Study background: Italy, Spain and the United States were the sources of the convalescent and acute COVID-19 samples. The cDNA or gDNA used as material had been derived from T cells, B-cell-depleted T cells, or PBMCs.

CDR3 length: 18 amino acids. Germline loops: CDR1 GTSNPN, CDR2 SVGIG (reference sequence). The ends lost 2 bases at V and 6 bases at J; junction bases unmatched: 14. This clone was found once. Original methodology: Scientists estimated how many nucleated cells there were by amplifying reference gene primers. Generated by immunoSEQ multiplex PCR, the TCRdb table keeps only in-frame clones and is missing some. That table is the source of V, J and clone size, and D and trimming were worked out from the DNA. The repertoire consists of 90,000 or so clones, with 79% occurring once and the leading ten covering about 24%.

The TCR was taken from a human donor in a cohort sampled during active COVID-19. Specimen: peripheral blood. The chain carries TRBV30 and TRBJ2-3, with TRBD2 matching over 13 bases. DNA of the CDR3: TGTGCCTGGAGTTCCTCCGGACGGACTAGCGGGAGAGGTGATACGCAGTATTTT. Translating it yields CAWSSSGRTSGRGDTQYF. The entire variable domain, with the rest obtained from reference TRBV30 and TRBJ2-3, is as follows: SQTIHQWPATLVQPVGSPLSLECTVEGTSNPNLYWYRQAAGRGLQLLFYSVGIGQISSEVPQNLSASRPQDRQFILSSKKLLLSDSGFYLCAWSSSGRTSGRGDTQYFGPGTRLTVL.